This T cell receptor beta chain stems from a study of blood T cell repertoires in COVID-19. Profiled with immunoSEQ multiplex PCR; TCRdb holds only in-frame clones, not every one. The sample lists under 350,000 clones; around 86% were seen once. The CDR3 covers 15 residues. Trimming removed 3 bases from V and 7 bases from J; junction bases left unmatched: 7. Looked up from germline, CDR1 is LNHDA and CDR2 is SQIVND (reference sequence). V is TRBV19 and J is TRBJ2-7; 12 positions agree with TRBD2. The specimen was PBMCs or T cells enriched from blood (not recorded which). This sequence originates from a middle-aged woman with acute COVID-19. The chain's CDR3 is CASSIASGRAGEQYF. The CDR3 DNA reads TGTGCCAGTAGTATCGCTAGCGGGAGGGCCGGTGAGCAGTACTTC.